This T cell receptor beta chain came from a study of Ad26.COV2.S vaccination and SARS-CoV-2 variants (dated by TCRdb to the early 2020s). Broadly, across the study: Vaccine-arm donors were drawn from COV1001, a multicentre, randomized, double-blind, placebo-controlled phase I-IIa trial of Ad26.COV2.S in healthy adults. Ad26.COV2.S was administered intramuscularly at a dose of 5x10^10 or 1x10^11 viral particles, either as one shot or as two shots given 56 days apart. Blinding of investigators to trial group allocation was maintained during experiments and outcome assessment. Trial participants were randomized into five groups of five: low-dose or high-dose Ad26.COV2.S given once or twice, or placebo on both occasions. The TCR-sequenced set comprised about 32 samples: roughly 19 Ad26.COV2.S vaccine recipients, 5 placebo recipients and 8 SARS-CoV-2 convalescent individuals. Sequencing of the TCRbeta repertoire served to evaluate the specificity and breadth of SARS-CoV-2-reactive T cell receptors following Ad26.COV2.S vaccination.

In the germline V gene, CDR1 corresponds to SGHRS and CDR2 to YFSETQ. Spanning cysteine to phenylalanine, the CDR3 consists of 14 amino acids. Only the CDR3 DNA stays, 42 bases, in frame from base 1. Relative to germline, V is 0 bases shorter and J is 2 bases shorter, with 8 bases between their ends. In light of the paper, this sample's treatment or condition label describes: some 20 received Ad26.COV2.S at low or high dose, single or two shots; 5 received placebo; per-sample allocation not given. Repertoires of vaccine and placebo recipients were sequenced from samples taken on day 63 after the first injection. In Cohort 1b, roughly 25 adults aged 18-55 years were enrolled at a single site in Boston, USA, between 29 July and 7 August 2020. Ad26.COV2.S was a replication-incompetent adenovirus type 26 vector expressing a prefusion-stabilized SARS-CoV-2 spike protein from the original Wuhan strain.

TCRbeta CDR3 regions were sequenced with the immunoSEQ Assay. After extraction, genomic DNA underwent amplification by bias-controlled multiplex PCR, followed by high-throughput sequencing. In the original analysis: To quantify the absolute abundance of every unique TCRbeta CDR3 region, sequences were collapsed and filtered. Usable DNA was measured by amplifying reference genes present in all nucleated cells, and TCRbeta template counts were normalized to that usable DNA to estimate T cell fraction. Repertoire TCRs were annotated as SARS-CoV-2-specific when V gene, CDR3 amino acid sequence and J gene were exactly matched to a known reactive TCR set. The reference SARS-CoV-2 TCR set was derived from MIRA and filtered for enrichment in COVID-19-positive ImmuneCODE repertoires, a step that removed public or cross-reactive TCRs. Based on the MIRA antigens, annotated TCRs were further analysed at the level of specific ORF or position within ORF. Breadth was defined as the number of annotated unique rearrangements divided by the total number of unique productive rearrangements, and depth was defined as the summed frequency of the annotated unique rearrangements. Two-sided Wilcoxon rank-sum tests were used to compare TCR breadth between groups. In TCRdb, the immuneACCESS table is reduced to in-frame sequences with V and J assigned. These tables do not hold every clone; where another copy was compared, an unresolved V gene accounts for under half, and the others remain unexplained. V and J calls and clone size are given by that table; D and trimming were obtained from the DNA. This sample gives 350,000 to 600,000 clones in total; around 89% of them show up just once. Together, the top ten hold around 1.6% of the sample.

The research as a whole found: Comparable non-spike TCR breadth was observed between vaccine and placebo recipients, consistent with only spike being contained in the vaccine. Substantial breadth of spike-specific CD8+ and CD4+ T cell responses was reported after vaccination. The study was not powered to compare responses between vaccine doses or regimens. Higher spike-specific TCR breadth was observed in Ad26.COV2.S recipients than in placebo recipients (P = 0.0014). The authors noted that total T cell responses may have been underestimated by the TCR breadth and depth analyses.

Points on this clone: Its antigen is not yet known. The sample holds no much larger clone one base away, and base qualities are not on file.

Sample: peripheral blood, taken in a trial of Ad26.COV2.S vaccine versus placebo. The V and J segments used are TRBV5-1 and TRBJ1-1; no D segment can be confidently identified. This clonotype was obtained from a person between 18 and 65 years old who received the Ad26.COV2.S COVID-19 vaccine or a placebo. The DNA reads TGCGCCAGCAGCTTGGTGGCACTCAACACTGAAGCTTTCTTT. It codes for CASSLVALNTEAFF.